This entry lists 8 T cell receptor beta chains sequenced from one sample in a study of blood T cell repertoires in COVID-19. Method: immunoSEQ multiplex PCR; TCRdb's copy keeps in-frame clones and lacks some. The sample contains some 530,000 clones, about nine tenths of which appear only once. The sequenced material came from PBMCs or T cells enriched from blood (not recorded which). These receptors were taken from a woman aged 55-69 years who had recovered from COVID-19.

The chain uses TRBV5-1 and TRBJ2-1; 11 positions match TRBD2. Germline values: CDR1 SGHRS, CDR2 YFSETQ. This CDR3 is built from 15 residues. Trimming cost V 4 bases and J 7 bases; bases outside gene matches: 7. CDR3 sequence (DNA): TGCGCCAGCAGCCCCCTGCTAGCGGGGGGTAATGAGCAGTTCTTC. It translates to CASSPLLAGGNEQFF.

This clone has just a few counts. The V gene is TRBV2, the J gene TRBJ2-7, with D possibly being TRBD2 (6 bases). The CDR3 length is 13 residues. V was trimmed by 6 bases and J by 4 bases, leaving 13 bases between them. Per the germline V gene, CDR1 is SNHLY and CDR2 is FYNNEI. CDR3 residues: CASSPGVTYEQYF. Written as DNA, the CDR3 is TGTGCCAGCAGCCCGGGGGTCACTTACGAGCAGTACTTC.

This rearrangement joins TRBV5-1 to TRBJ2-3; a weak D match, TRBD1 (5 bases). The germline V gene encodes CDR1 SGHRS and CDR2 YFSETQ. Between the trimmed V and J ends, which lost 0 bases and 3 bases, there was a span of 11 bases. CDR3 length: 15 amino acids. The CDR3 spells CASSLVGRETDTQYF. The CDR3 nucleotides read TGCGCCAGCAGCTTGGTCGGCAGGGAAACAGATACGCAGTATTTT.

A note on this clone: Other DNA sequences of this sample code for an identical CDR3. This sequence joins TRBV7-2 and TRBJ2-2; 10 bases fit TRBD1. Germline lookup yields CDR1 SGHTA and CDR2 FQGNSA. The CDR3 length is 15 residues. Unmatched junction bases numbered 4, after V lost 5 bases and J lost 4 bases. CDR3 in amino acids: CASSPRDRGTGELFF. The CDR3 coding sequence is TGTGCCAGCAGCCCCCGGGACAGGGGCACCGGGGAGCTGTTTTTT.

Written as DNA, the CDR3 is TGTGCCAGCAGCCAAGGCCGCCAGGGGGTAGCAGATACGCAGTATTTT. This sequence encodes CASSQGRQGVADTQYF. The V gene is TRBV14, the J gene TRBJ2-3, with 7 bases matching TRBD1. The V and J ends lost 1 base and 4 bases, in that order; junction bases with no gene match: 8. Germline CDR1 reads SGHDN; CDR2 reads FVKESK. The CDR3 sequence is 16 residues long.

This clone was detected only a few times. The V gene is TRBV6-6, the J gene TRBJ2-3; the match to TRBD2 covers 7 bases. This CDR3 is built from 14 residues. The germline V gene has CDR1 MNHNY and CDR2 SVGAGI (reference sequence). With 2 bases clipped from V and 5 bases from J, the junction kept 4 bases outside the gene matches. The CDR3 is CASSYAAGVDTQYF. CDR3 nucleotide sequence: TGTGCCAGCAGTTACGCCGCGGGGGTAGATACGCAGTATTTT.

V usage is TRBV27 and J usage is TRBJ1-4, with D possibly TRBD1 on 5 matching bases. In germline, CDR1 is MNHEY, CDR2 SMNVEV (reference sequence). Trimming took off 7 bases at V and 7 bases at J, with 16 bases between the two ends. There are 14 residues in the CDR3. CDR3 in DNA: TGTGCCAGCACCCATCAATGGGGCGGTGAAAAACTGTTTTTT. Protein product: CASTHQWGGEKLFF.

This rearrangement joins TRBV2 to TRBJ1-2, with D possibly matching TRBD1 (5 bases). Trimming removed 0 bases at V and 4 bases at J, with 15 bases between. This CDR3 is 16 amino acids long. Germline CDR1 reads SNHLY; CDR2 reads FYNNEI. The CDR3 nucleotides read TGTGCCAGCAGTGAAGCTCGGGGGATTGGAGGCTATGGCTACACCTTC. This translates into CASSEARGIGGYGYTF.